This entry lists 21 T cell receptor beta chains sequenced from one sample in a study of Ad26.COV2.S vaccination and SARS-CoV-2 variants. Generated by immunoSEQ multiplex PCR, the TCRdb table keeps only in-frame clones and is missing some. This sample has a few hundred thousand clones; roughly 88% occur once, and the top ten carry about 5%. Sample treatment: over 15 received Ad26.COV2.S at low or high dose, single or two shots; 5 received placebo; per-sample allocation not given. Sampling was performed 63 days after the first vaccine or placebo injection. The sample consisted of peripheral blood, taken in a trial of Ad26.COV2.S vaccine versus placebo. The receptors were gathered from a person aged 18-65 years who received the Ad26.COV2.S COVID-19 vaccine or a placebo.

The CDR3: CASSSDRGRTEAFF. CDR3 bases: TGTGCCAGCAGCTCCGACAGGGGGCGGACTGAAGCTTTCTTT. V is TRBV11-3 and J is TRBJ1-1; 10 bases are a match to TRBD1. The germline V gene encodes CDR1 SGHNT and CDR2 YENEEA. The CDR3 loop spans 14 amino acids. The junction had 4 bases not matched to a gene; V was cut back by 4 bases and J by 5 bases.

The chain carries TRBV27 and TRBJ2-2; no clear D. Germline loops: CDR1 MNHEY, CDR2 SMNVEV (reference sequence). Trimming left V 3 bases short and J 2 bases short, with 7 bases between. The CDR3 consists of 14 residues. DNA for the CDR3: TGTGCCAGCAGTTTGCCTTATAACACCGGGGAGCTGTTTTTT. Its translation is CASSLPYNTGELFF.

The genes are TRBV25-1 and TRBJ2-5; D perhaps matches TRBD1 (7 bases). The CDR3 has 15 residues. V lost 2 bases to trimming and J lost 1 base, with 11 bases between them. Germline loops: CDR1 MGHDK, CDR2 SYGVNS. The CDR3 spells CASSEQGGGQETQYF. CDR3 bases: TGTGCCAGCAGTGAACAGGGGGGAGGCCAAGAGACCCAGTACTTC.

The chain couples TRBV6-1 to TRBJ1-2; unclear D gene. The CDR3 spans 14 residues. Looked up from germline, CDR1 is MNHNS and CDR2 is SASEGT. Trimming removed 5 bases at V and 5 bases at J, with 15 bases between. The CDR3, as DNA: TGTGCCAGCAGTAAGACTCGACGGAAATATGGCTACACCTTC. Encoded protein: CASSKTRRKYGYTF.

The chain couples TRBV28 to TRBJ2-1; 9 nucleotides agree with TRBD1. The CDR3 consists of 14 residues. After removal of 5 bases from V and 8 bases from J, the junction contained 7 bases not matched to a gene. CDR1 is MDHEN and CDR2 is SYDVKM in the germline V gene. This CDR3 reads CASSEQGARDEQFF. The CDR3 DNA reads TGTGCCAGCAGTGAACAGGGGGCGCGCGATGAGCAGTTCTTC.

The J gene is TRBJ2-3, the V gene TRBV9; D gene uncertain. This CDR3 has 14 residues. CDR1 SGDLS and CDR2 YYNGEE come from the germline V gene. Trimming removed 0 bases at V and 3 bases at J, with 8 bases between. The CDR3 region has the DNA TGTGCCAGCAGCGTAGCCCCTGCGACAGATACGCAGTATTTT. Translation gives CASSVAPATDTQYF.

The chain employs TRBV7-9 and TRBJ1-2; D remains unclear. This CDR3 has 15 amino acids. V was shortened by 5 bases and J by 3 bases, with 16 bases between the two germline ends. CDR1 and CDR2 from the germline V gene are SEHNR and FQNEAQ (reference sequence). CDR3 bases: TGTGCCAGCAGCCCCTTCGGTCAGGAGGACTATGGCTACACCTTC. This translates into CASSPFGQEDYGYTF.

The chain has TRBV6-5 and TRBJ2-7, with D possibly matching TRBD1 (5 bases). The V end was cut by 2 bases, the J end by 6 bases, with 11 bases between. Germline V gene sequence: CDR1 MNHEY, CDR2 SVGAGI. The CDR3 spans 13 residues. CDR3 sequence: CASSYGRDREQYF. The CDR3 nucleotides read TGTGCCAGCAGTTACGGCAGGGATCGCGAGCAGTACTTC.

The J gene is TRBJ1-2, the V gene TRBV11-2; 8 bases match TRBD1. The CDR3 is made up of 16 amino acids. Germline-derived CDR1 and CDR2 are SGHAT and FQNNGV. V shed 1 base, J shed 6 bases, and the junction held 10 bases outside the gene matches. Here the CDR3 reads CASSLVGTGYGDGYTF. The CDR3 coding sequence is TGTGCCAGCAGCTTAGTTGGGACAGGCTACGGAGATGGCTACACCTTC.

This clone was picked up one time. The CDR3, as DNA: TGCGCCAGCAGCCTGAACCGTGGGGGGGCCAACGTCCTGACTTTC. Protein sequence: CASSLNRGGANVLTF. The chain is built from TRBV5-1 and TRBJ2-6; D remains ambiguous. V gave up 4 bases and J gave up 4 bases, with 12 bases separating them. The CDR3 has 15 amino acids. The germline V gene has CDR1 SGHRS and CDR2 YFSETQ.

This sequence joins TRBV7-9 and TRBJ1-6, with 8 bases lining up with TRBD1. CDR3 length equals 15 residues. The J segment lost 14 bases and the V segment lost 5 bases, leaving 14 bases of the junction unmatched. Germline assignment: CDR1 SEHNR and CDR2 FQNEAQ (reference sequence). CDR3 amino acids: CASSHDRGAPSTLHF. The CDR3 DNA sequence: TGTGCCAGCAGCCACGACAGGGGCGCGCCGTCCACCCTCCACTTT.

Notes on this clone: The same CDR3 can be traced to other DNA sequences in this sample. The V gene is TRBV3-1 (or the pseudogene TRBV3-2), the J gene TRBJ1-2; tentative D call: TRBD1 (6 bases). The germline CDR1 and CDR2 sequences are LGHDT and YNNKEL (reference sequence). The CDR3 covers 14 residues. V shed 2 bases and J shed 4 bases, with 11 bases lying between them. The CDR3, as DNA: TGTGCCAGCAGCCAATTCACAGGGAGCTATGGCTACACCTTC. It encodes CASSQFTGSYGYTF.

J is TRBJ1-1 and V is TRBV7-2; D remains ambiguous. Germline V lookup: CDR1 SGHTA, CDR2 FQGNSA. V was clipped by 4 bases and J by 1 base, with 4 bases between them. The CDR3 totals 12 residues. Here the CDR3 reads CASSWSNTEAFF. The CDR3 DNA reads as TGTGCCAGCAGCTGGTCGAACACTGAAGCTTTCTTT.

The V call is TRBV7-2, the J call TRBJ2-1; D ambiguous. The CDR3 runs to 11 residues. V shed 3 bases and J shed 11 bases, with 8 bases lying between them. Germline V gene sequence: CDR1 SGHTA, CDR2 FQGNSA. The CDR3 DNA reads TGTGCCAGCAGCTTCGGCGAAAAGCAGTTCTTC. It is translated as CASSFGEKQFF.

The CDR3 DNA is TGTGCCAGCAGCTTAGTAATGGGACTGTCGAACACTGAAGCTTTCTTT. Protein sequence: CASSLVMGLSNTEAFF. The chain has TRBV11-1 and TRBJ1-1; weak D call: TRBD1 (5 bases). The CDR3 has 16 residues. CDR1 and CDR2 from the germline V gene are SGHAT and FQDESV (reference sequence). V gave up 1 base and J gave up 1 base, with 13 bases separating them.

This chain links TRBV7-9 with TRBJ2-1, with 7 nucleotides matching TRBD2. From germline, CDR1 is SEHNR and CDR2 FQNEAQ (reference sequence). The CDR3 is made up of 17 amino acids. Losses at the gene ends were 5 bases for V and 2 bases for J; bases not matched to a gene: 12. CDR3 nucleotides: TGTGCCAGCAGCCCCCCCGGCGGGGGTACAACCTACAATGAGCAGTTCTTC. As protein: CASSPPGGGTTYNEQFF.

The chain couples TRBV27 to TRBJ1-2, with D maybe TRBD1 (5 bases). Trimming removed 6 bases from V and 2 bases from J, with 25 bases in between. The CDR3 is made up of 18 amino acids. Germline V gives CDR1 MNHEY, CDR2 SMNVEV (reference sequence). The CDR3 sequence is CASRPGQGRVPTNYGYTF. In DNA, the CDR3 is TGTGCCAGCAGGCCGGGTCAGGGCAGGGTCCCAACCAACTATGGCTACACCTTC.

Written as DNA, the CDR3 is TGTGCCAGCAGCTTAGTTGGCGGGGGGGACCCAGATACGCAGTATTTT. Translated, it gives CASSLVGGGDPDTQYF. This chain uses TRBV7-6 with TRBJ2-3; TRBD2 matches at 9 bases. After removal of 1 base from V and 4 bases from J, the junction contained 6 bases not matched to a gene. The CDR3 has 16 residues. Germline CDR1 SGHVS, CDR2 FNYEAQ. Variable domain in full (rest from reference TRBV7-6 and TRBJ2-3): GAGVSQSPRYKVTKRGQDVALRCDPISGHVSLYWYRQALGQGPEFLTYFNYEAQQDKSGLPNDRFSAERPEGSISTLTIQRTEQRDSAMYRCASSLVGGGDPDTQYFGPGTRLTVL.

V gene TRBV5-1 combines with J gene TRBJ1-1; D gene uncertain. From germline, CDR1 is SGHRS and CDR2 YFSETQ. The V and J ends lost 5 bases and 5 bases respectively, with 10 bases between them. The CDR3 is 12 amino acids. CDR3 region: CASSYDKTEAFF. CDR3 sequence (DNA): TGCGCCAGCAGTTACGACAAGACTGAAGCTTTCTTT.

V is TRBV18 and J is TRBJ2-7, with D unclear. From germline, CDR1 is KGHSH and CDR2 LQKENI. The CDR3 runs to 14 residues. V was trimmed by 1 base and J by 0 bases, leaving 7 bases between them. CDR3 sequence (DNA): TGTGCCAGCTCACCACGCACAGTCTCCTACGAGCAGTACTTC. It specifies CASSPRTVSYEQYF.

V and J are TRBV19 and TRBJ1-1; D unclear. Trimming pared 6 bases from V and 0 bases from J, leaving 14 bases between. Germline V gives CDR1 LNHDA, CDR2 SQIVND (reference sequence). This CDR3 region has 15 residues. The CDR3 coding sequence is TGTGCCAGTAGGGAAACAGTGGAATTGAACACTGAAGCTTTCTTT. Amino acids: CASRETVELNTEAFF.